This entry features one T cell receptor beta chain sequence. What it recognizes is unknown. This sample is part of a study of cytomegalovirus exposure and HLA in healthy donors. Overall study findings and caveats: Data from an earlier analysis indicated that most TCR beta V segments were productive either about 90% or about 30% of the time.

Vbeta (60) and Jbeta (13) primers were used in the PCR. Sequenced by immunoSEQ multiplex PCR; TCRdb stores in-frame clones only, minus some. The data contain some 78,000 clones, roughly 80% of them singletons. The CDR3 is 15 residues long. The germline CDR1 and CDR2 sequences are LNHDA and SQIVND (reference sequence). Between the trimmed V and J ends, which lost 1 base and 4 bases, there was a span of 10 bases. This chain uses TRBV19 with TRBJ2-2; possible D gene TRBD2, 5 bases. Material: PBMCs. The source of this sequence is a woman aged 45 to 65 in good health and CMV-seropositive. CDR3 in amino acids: CASSIVASSTGELFF. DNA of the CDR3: TGTGCCAGTAGTATAGTAGCTAGCTCCACCGGGGAGCTGTTTTTT. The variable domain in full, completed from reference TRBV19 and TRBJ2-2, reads DGGITQSPKYLFRKEGQNVTLSCEQNLNHDAMYWYRQDPGQGLRLIYYSQIVNDFQKGDIAEGYSVSREKKESFPLTVTSAQKNPTAFYLCASSIVASSTGELFFGEGSRLTVL.